Listed below are T cell receptor beta chains from one sample, sequenced in a study of identical twins. TCRdb independently ran MiXCR on the 5' RACE reads; one entry per CDR3 protein. The sample contains under 400,000 distinct CDR3 sequences, roughly 9% of which appear only once. The specimen was naive T cells sorted from blood. Source of these receptors: a woman aged 45 to 65 in good health. CDR3s include the opening cysteine and the closing phenylalanine or tryptophan. Fields, in order: CDR3 protein, CDR3 DNA, D gene, J gene, V gene, CDR3 length, clone size. The D gene is left open where the match is weak. The size field is filled for only some rows; it gives once, few, many or a size class.

CASRTSGRADEQFF,TGTGCCAGCAGGACTAGCGGGAGGGCGGATGAGCAGTTCTTC,TRBD2,TRBJ2-1,TRBV12-3/TRBV12-4,14,few
CASSLGFGVANEQFF,TGCGCCAGCAGCTTGGGGTTCGGCGTAGCCAATGAGCAGTTCTTC,-,TRBJ2-1,TRBV5-1,15,few
CSVGQGVGNTIYF,TGCAGCGTTGGGCAGGGGGTTGGAAACACCATATATTTT,TRBD1,TRBJ1-3,TRBV29-1,13,many
CASSHGQNTEAFF,TGTGCCAGCAGTCACGGACAGAACACTGAAGCTTTCTTT,-,TRBJ1-1,TRBV12-3/TRBV12-4,13,many
CASSSPGGGTGALETQYF,TGTGCCAGCAGCTCTCCGGGGGGCGGGACCGGGGCTTTGGAGACCCAGTACTTC,-,TRBJ2-5,TRBV11-2,18,few
CASSLAPSRPFTGELFF,TGTGCCAGCAGCTTAGCGCCGTCGCGGCCGTTCACCGGGGAGCTGTTTTTT,-,TRBJ2-2,TRBV7-2,17,many
CASSLGGTTMQTQYF,TGTGCCAGCAGTTTGGGCGGGACGACCATGCAGACCCAGTACTTC,-,TRBJ2-5,TRBV12-3/TRBV12-4,15,many
CASSQEIELFF,TGTGCCAGCAGCCAAGAAATAGAGCTGTTTTTT,-,TRBJ2-2,TRBV3-1,11,-
CSAGAEDRAYEQYF,TGCAGTGCTGGGGCGGAGGACAGGGCCTACGAGCAGTACTTC,TRBD1,TRBJ2-7,TRBV20-1,14,-
CATSRVTGGFTEAFF,TGTGCCACCAGCAGAGTGACAGGGGGGTTCACTGAAGCTTTCTTT,TRBD1,TRBJ1-1,TRBV15,15,many
CASRDNSYNEQFF,TGTGCCAGCCGGGACAACTCCTACAATGAGCAGTTCTTC,-,TRBJ2-1,TRBV12-3/TRBV12-4,13,many
CASSRMNTEAFF,TGTGCCAGCAGTCGGATGAACACTGAAGCTTTCTTT,-,TRBJ1-1,TRBV12-3/TRBV12-4,12,many
CASSLGGGNIQYF,TGCGCCAGCAGCTTGGGTGGAGGAAACATTCAGTACTTC,-,TRBJ2-4,TRBV5-1,13,few
CASSPGPGLPNNEQFF,TGCGCCAGCAGCCCGGGGCCGGGACTACCGAACAATGAGCAGTTCTTC,TRBD2,TRBJ2-1,TRBV5-1,16,few
CASSLELGSSYNEQFF,TGCGCCAGCAGCTTGGAATTGGGGAGCTCCTACAATGAGCAGTTCTTC,-,TRBJ2-1,TRBV5-1,16,many
CASSLEGTYGYTF,TGCGCCAGCAGCTTGGAAGGGACCTATGGCTACACCTTC,-,TRBJ1-2,TRBV5-1,13,few
CASSPGPISGNTIYF,TGCGCCAGCAGCCCGGGACCGATCTCTGGAAACACCATATATTTT,-,TRBJ1-3,TRBV5-1,15,many
CASSLLPPLLAGKTDTQYF,TGCGCCAGCAGCTTGTTGCCGCCACTACTAGCGGGAAAAACAGATACGCAGTATTTT,TRBD2,TRBJ2-3,TRBV5-1,19,-
CASSPGLFVTTDTQYF,TGCGCCAGCAGTCCCGGTCTGTTCGTTACCACAGATACGCAGTATTTT,-,TRBJ2-3,TRBV5-1,16,many
CASRKRLAGGGDTQYF,TGTGCCAGCAGGAAACGACTAGCGGGGGGGGGAGATACGCAGTATTTT,TRBD2,TRBJ2-3,TRBV12-3/TRBV12-4,16,many
CASSSPSGVDSYEQYF,TGCGCCAGCAGTTCTCCTTCGGGGGTAGACTCCTACGAGCAGTACTTC,-,TRBJ2-7,TRBV5-1,16,-
CSVEDPGVHNEQFF,TGCAGCGTTGAAGATCCGGGGGTCCACAATGAGCAGTTCTTC,-,TRBJ2-1,TRBV29-1,14,many
CASSRGALADTQYF,TGTGCCAGCAGTCGGGGGGCGCTGGCAGATACGCAGTATTTT,-,TRBJ2-3,TRBV2,14,few
CASSLPDSYGYTF,TGTGCCAGCAGCCTCCCAGACTCCTATGGCTACACCTTC,-,TRBJ1-2,TRBV3-1,13,many
CASRLTGLAGNNEQFF,TGTGCCAGCAGGCTAACGGGACTAGCGGGGAACAATGAGCAGTTCTTC,TRBD2,TRBJ2-1,TRBV27,16,-
CAISVADNQPQHF,TGTGCCATCAGTGTGGCAGATAATCAGCCCCAGCATTTT,-,TRBJ1-5,TRBV10-3,13,many
CSAQESSYEQYF,TGCAGTGCCCAGGAGAGCTCCTACGAGCAGTACTTC,-,TRBJ2-7,TRBV20-1,12,many
CASSLFPFGTGHGEQYF,TGTGCCAGCAGTTTATTCCCCTTCGGGACAGGGCACGGCGAGCAGTACTTC,TRBD1,TRBJ2-7,TRBV27,17,-
CATSDSRLGSGSSYNEQFF,TGTGCCACCAGTGATTCCCGATTGGGTAGCGGGAGCTCCTACAATGAGCAGTTCTTC,TRBD2,TRBJ2-1,TRBV24-1,19,many
CASQKGRIYNEQFF,TGTGCCAGCCAGAAGGGACGGATCTACAATGAGCAGTTCTTC,-,TRBJ2-1,TRBV12-3/TRBV12-4,14,few
CASSPRTGIPYNEQFF,TGTGCCAGCAGCCCCCGGACAGGCATCCCCTACAATGAGCAGTTCTTC,TRBD1,TRBJ2-1,TRBV7-7,16,-
CATSQPQGQGAFF,TGTGCCACCAGCCAGCCCCAGGGACAGGGGGCTTTCTTT,TRBD1,TRBJ1-1,TRBV15,13,-
CSASKRGDWDTQYF,TGCAGTGCTTCGAAGCGGGGGGATTGGGATACGCAGTATTTT,TRBD2,TRBJ2-3,TRBV20-1,14,few
CASSYLAGLDNEQFF,TGCGCCAGCAGCTACCTAGCGGGGTTAGACAATGAGCAGTTCTTC,TRBD2,TRBJ2-1,TRBV5-1,15,-
CSVELFEGANGYTF,TGCAGCGTTGAGTTATTCGAGGGGGCCAATGGCTACACCTTC,TRBD1,TRBJ1-2,TRBV29-1,14,few
CASSLAHSLNEQFF,TGTGCCAGCAGCTTAGCGCACTCCCTGAATGAGCAGTTCTTC,-,TRBJ2-1,TRBV7-9,14,-